This record looks at one T cell receptor beta chain sequence and its context. There is no known antigen for this receptor. Nothing much larger sits one base from this clone, and base qualities are not available. These data originate in a study of shared clonotypes between healthy human individuals (TCRdb year 2020). Regarding the complete study: A couple of women and a few men aged 18 to 49 years were included in the cohort. For each donor, CD4 naive and CD4 memory were each run on three plates, CD8 naive on two plates, and CD8 memory on one plate. To estimate repertoire size and how much clonotypes are shared between individuals, the study performed deep sequencing of blood TCR repertoires from about five healthy adults. Different laboratories and diverse techniques were used to prepare libraries and sequence TCR repertoires, to increase sequencing depth and limit assay-specific biases. Per donor, leukapheresis produced somewhere between about 0.85 and 9.5 billion PBMCs. Study-wide findings and limitations: Sharing across several donors was observed for approximately 5% of naive CD4, over 3% of naive CD8, around 2.5% of memory CD4, and roughly 0.4% of memory CD8 clonotypes. Because the study included a small number of donors, the genetic and exposure-history diversity represented was limited. Pairwise subsampling indicated that sequencing depth was expected to affect the degree of clonotype sharing among donors. Compared with non-shared clonotypes, clonotypes shared by all four sorted-subset donors had higher generation probabilities. Sampling was limited to blood, and TCR repertoires in tissue likely differ from TCR repertoires in blood. Larger estimated clonotype richness was generally found for naive subsets than for memory subsets. Incomplete sequencing was indicated by rarefaction of sorted-subset datasets, despite the large sequencing depth.

The donors were healthy, HIV-negative adults who had no recently reported acute infections or vaccinations. Every donor was a Caucasian adult residing in Nashville, Tennessee, USA. CD4+ T cells were enriched by magnetic negative selection, after which naive cells were positively selected on CD45RA and the negative fraction was taken as the memory subset. After blood collection by leukapheresis, PBMCs were isolated using Ficoll-Histopaque density gradient centrifugation and then cryopreserved in the vapor phase of liquid nitrogen. Purity and quantity of every magnetically sorted T cell population were checked by analytical flow cytometry. Genomic DNA was isolated from each sorted fraction and quantified by UV absorbance on a Nanodrop 2000c. Germline trimming: 6 bases from V, 4 bases from J; junction bases outside gene matches: 8. The germline V gene yields MNHEY for CDR1 and SVGAGI for CDR2. The CDR3 spans 15 residues, from the cysteine through the phenylalanine. The retained sequence is limited to the CDR3, 45 bases, with the frame set at the first base.

Using the deep immunoSEQ assay, TCR CDR3 regions were amplified from genomic DNA by multiplex PCR. Extracted genomic DNA from each cell subset was distributed evenly across all wells of several immunoSEQ 96-well plates, and each plate was treated as a replicate. For sorted subsets, each replicate PCR was loaded with 200 to 250 ng genomic DNA, equivalent to 30,000 to 35,000 T cell genomes. The purified libraries were quantified using a Qubit 3.0 fluorometer, sized with a Bioanalyzer 2100, and then quantified again using the KAPA Library Quantification kit. Every immunoSEQ 96-well plate was sequenced on a separate single-read 150-cycle Illumina NextSeq 550 flow cell. As for how the authors treated the data: Because the immunoSEQ output held only junctional sequences and lacked quality scores, the filtering could not match the filtering applied to full-length reads. To assign V/J genes and CDR3, sequences were annotated using PyIR, a Python wrapper for IgBLAST v1.9, with IMGT germline references. Reads with weak V/J assignments (E-value above 1e-6), missing CDR3, stop codons, out-of-frame junctions, or ambiguous translated residues were removed. V3J clonotypes were defined by identical inferred V gene, J gene, and CDR3 amino acid sequence. To compute the percentage overlap between repertoires, the number of shared unique clonotypes was divided by the size of the smaller repertoire. Richness of each repertoire was evaluated using RTK rarefaction, the Chao1 estimator, and Recon v2.1 estimates of unobserved clonotypes. For all TCRbeta clonotypes obtained by the gDNA method from a few donors, generation probabilities were computed with OLGA. TCRdb took this table from immuneACCESS and kept in-frame rearrangements with V and J called. Such tables lack part of the clones; where checked against another copy, unresolved V genes explain under half of the gap, and the rest is unexplained. V and J calls and clone size follow that table, whereas D and trimming were derived from the DNA. In this sample the table shows 2 million to 2.5 million clones, 85% to 95% of which occur a single time. The ten top clones hold more than 0.35% of the sample.

The rearranged segments are TRBV6-5 and TRBJ2-7; the central 11 bases match TRBD1. The source of this sequence is a man between 18 and 29 years old in good health. Some clones in this sample may be carry-over from other donors' samples. Material: naive CD4+ T cells from PBMCs. The cell subset or site label corresponds to: CD45RA+ positively selected. The DNA is TGTGCCAGCAGACCAACCGGGACAGGGGGTTACGAGCAGTACTTC. It is translated as CASRPTGTGGYEQYF.